The entry below gives a single T cell receptor beta chain sequence along with its context. The specificity of this receptor is unknown. Per-nucleotide qualities are absent, and no much larger clonotype sits a single base away. This sample was included in a study of cytomegalovirus exposure and HLA in healthy donors (dated by TCRdb to 2016 to 2017). For the study in its entirety: An earlier analysis of approximately 640 of the donors reported approximately 270 Gb of sequence data and more than 90 million unique TCR beta sequences from about 179 million T cells. An early release that covered some 630 HLA-typed donors contained about 300 gigabases of sequencing data and tens of millions of unique TCR sequences. Among the roughly 380 genotyped donors, under 90% belonged to the genetic ancestry cluster associated with self-reported Caucasian donors. The aim of the study was to test whether cataloging public T cell receptors could identify signatures of past pathogen exposure. The study profiled the T cell repertoires of 550 to 700 subjects by immunosequencing and related them to cytomegalovirus serostatus. A separate validation cohort of approximately 120 different subjects was used in addition to the roughly 670-subject first cohort. High-throughput TCR immunosequencing, statistical association of individual TCRs with disease status, and machine learning were combined to predict cytomegalovirus infection status. A later analysis re-analyzed previously published TCR beta repertoires from hundreds of donors and added high-resolution HLA genotyping to study TCR occurrence patterns. Rather than drawing on any new phenotypic data, the later analysis identified candidate immune exposures from TCR beta sequences and the way those sequences occurred across donors. An earlier analysis of more than 450 of the donors used high-throughput TCR beta sequencing to judge whether each TCR beta V gene segment behaved as functional or pseudogenic. Donor age, sex, ethnicity and CMV serostatus were compiled together with the repertoire data. Genome-wide SNP genotypes for about 55% of the roughly 670 donors were used in a later genetic analysis, which treated that subset as a discovery cohort. All discovery cohort repertoires had been generated on a single sequencing platform. HLA typing included class I and class II loci at four-digit resolution. The number of typed donors differed by locus: roughly 629-630 for A, B, C, DRB1 and DQB1; some 540 for DQA1; 606 for DPA1; and approximately 450 for DPB1. Because of strong linkage in the cohort, roughly five DR-DQ haplotypes were treated as single units for association and clustering. Among 300 to 450 genotyped donors of the cohort, an average of 235,054 unique TCR beta nucleotide sequences were sequenced per donor, roughly 18% of them non-productive.

The full study reports these points: A later analysis associated 15,000 to 20,000 TCR beta sequences with specific HLA alleles at a false discovery rate of 0.05. The cohort was sequenced for TCR beta chains only, and without alpha or paired-chain data the features that could be detected were limited. According to a later analysis, parvovirus B19, influenza, CMV and Epstein-Barr virus appeared linked to several top co-occurrence clusters. The classifier was reported to diagnose cytomegalovirus status with high specificity and sensitivity in both the original and validation cohorts. Because counts were too low, 15 to 20 rarely observed V segments, including chromosome 9 orphons, were left out of the earlier analysis of approximately 580 of the donors. The authors suggested that the approach could potentially be generalized to other disease states and immunological phenotypes. In vitro tests confirmed that a few of the cytomegalovirus-associated TCR beta chains recognize cytomegalovirus antigens. A later genetic analysis reported fewer N-insertions in productive TCRs among donors in an Asian-associated ancestry cluster than the roughly 690-donor mean. The 87-base-pair reads could not distinguish some IMGT-functional V segments, including TRBV6-2 and TRBV6-3, so those segments were excluded. HLA typing was unavailable for some donors at each locus, so association tests used only the typed subset. In a later genetic analysis, a missense DCLRE1C variant was associated with V-gene and J-gene trimming of TCR beta chains, and the association was replicated in an independent cohort. In a later analysis, most CMV-associated TCR beta chains were found to appear HLA-restricted, with HLA associations seemingly driven largely by CMV exposure. In the study, 150 to 200 TCR beta chains were listed as associated with cytomegalovirus. The presence/absence analyses assumed that sequencing depth was roughly uniform across donors, and that assumption may not be true. A further reported finding was that TCR beta sequences accurately predicted the HLA-A and HLA-B alleles for most subjects in the first cohort. In a later analysis, TCR association rates were found to vary across HLA loci, with the most associated TCRs seen for DRB1 alleles and the fewest for HLA-C alleles. Broadly in line with IMGT annotations, most TCR beta V segments showed up in productive rearrangements about 90% or about 30% of the time in an earlier analysis of roughly 590 of the donors. Across donors, most TCR sequences were observed very rarely, whereas some public TCRs were present in many individuals. When HLA alleles, especially DR and DQ, strongly co-occurred, attributing TCR associations to individual alleles was difficult. A cluster of highly shared sequence variants was judged likely to be a technical artifact of the sequencing pipeline. In a later analysis, HLA-associated TCR beta chains were found to be more clonally expanded and to have lower generation probabilities than equally common non-associated chains. Correlated functional status among segregating V segments might reflect linkage disequilibrium, but an unknown experimental factor could not be ruled out. Immune exposure information for the cohort was limited to CMV serostatus.

V gives up 1 base and J gives up 7 bases, and the segment between their germline ends measures 17 bases. The CDR3 runs 16 amino acids, cysteine and phenylalanine included. The entry retains the CDR3 DNA only, 48 bases that are in frame from base 1. The germline V gene (reference sequence) provides CDR1 SEHNR and CDR2 FQNEAQ. The cohort comprised fewer than 700 healthy bone marrow donors. At the time of sampling, every cohort member was nominally healthy, though immune exposures that went unrecorded were likely present. The donor tested CMV seronegative and was one of the 352 seronegative cohort members. A peripheral blood sample was provided by each donor, and peripheral blood mononuclear cells were used for TCR beta sequencing. The Qiagen DNeasy Blood Extraction Kit was used to extract genomic DNA from the blood cell samples. The method behind the library was the immunoSEQ multiplex PCR assay. For the multiplex PCR, a mixture combining 60 forward primers for TCR Vbeta segments and 13 reverse primers for TCR Jbeta segments was used. The CDR3 region of rearranged TCR beta genes was amplified from genomic DNA by a multiplex PCR assay. The Illumina HiSeq System was used to sequence the amplified TCR beta libraries as 87-base-pair reads. In the paper's pipeline: A later analysis tallied roughly 76 million unique TCR beta chains across the 660 or so repertoires, and approximately 12 million of those chains were shared by two or more donors. To remove PCR and sequencing errors, raw reads were error-corrected and collapsed into unique sequences using a nearest-neighbor algorithm that merged closely related sequences. To assign V, D and J gene segments, CDR3 sequences were aligned to IMGT reference sequences. For a sequence to be retained, a match of at least six nucleotides to both a V gene segment and a J gene segment was required. A rearrangement was called productive if the CDR3 had no stop codons and remained in frame with V and J, and every other rearrangement was called non-productive. Following IMGT convention, CDR3 was defined as the stretch from the second conserved V-encoded cysteine up to the conserved J-encoded phenylalanine. The earlier analysis of 587 of the donors excluded sequences that lacked an unambiguous match to a single V gene segment. An earlier analysis of roughly 590 of the donors called V segments functional above 56.7% productive rearrangements and segregating when the between-donor standard deviation exceeded 5%. A statistical classification framework was built to diagnose cytomegalovirus status from the catalog of TCR beta chain sequences. In a later analysis, V and J genes were assigned by comparing TCR nucleotide sequences against IMGT/GENE-DB human TR gene sequences. In a later analysis, CDR3 sequences and most-parsimonious VDJ recombination scenarios were assigned using the TCRdist pipeline. In a later analysis, each TCR beta chain was defined by its CDR3 amino acid sequence together with its V-gene family, and reads lacking a unique V-gene family were excluded. In a later analysis, several hundred highly shared, low-generation-probability nucleotide sequences were removed to address suspected cross-contamination and a sequencing artifact. In a later analysis, a clonal expansion index was calculated for each public chain from normalized within-repertoire ranks of inferred template counts. A later analysis computed generation probabilities with a VDJ recombination model fitted to out-of-frame rearrangements, and checked the results against IGoR. In a later analysis, hypergeometric tests were used to score TCR-TCR, TCR-HLA and TCR-CMV co-occurrence, with a repertoire-size bias correction applied to TCR pairs. To estimate false discovery rates, a later analysis permuted the HLA or CMV assignments 20 times. In a later analysis, co-occurring TCRs were grouped with DBSCAN, and TCRdist sequence similarity was added when clustering was performed within HLA-allele-positive subsets. Co-occurrence clustering excluded repertoires with fewer than 30,000 or more than 120,000 public chains, plus five with anomalous nucleotide sharing. Imported from immuneACCESS, the table was reduced by TCRdb to in-frame sequences with V and J called. These copies leave out some clones; in studies compared against another copy, an unresolved V gene accounts for under half, and the cause of the remainder is not known. That table is the source of V, J and clone size, and D and trimming were worked out from the DNA. Present in this sample are approximately 70,000 clones, around 78% of which were seen just once. The ten largest account for more than 7.5% of the sample.

The V and J segments used are TRBV7-9 and TRBJ1-3; the D segment cannot be called with confidence. Sequencing input: PBMCs. The TCR originated in a man aged 40-50 years in good health and CMV-seronegative. This receptor has the CDR3 CASSLGSSEDWNTIYF. The bases read TGTGCCAGCAGCTTAGGCTCCTCCGAGGATTGGAACACCATATATTTT. The CDR3, completed at both ends by the reference TRBV7-9 and TRBJ1-3 genes, gives the full variable domain DTGVSQNPRHKITKRGQNVTFRCDPISEHNRLYWYRQTLGQGPEFLTYFQNEAQLEKSRLLSDRFSAERPKGSFSTLEIQRTEQGDSAMYLCASSLGSSEDWNTIYFGEGSWLTVV.